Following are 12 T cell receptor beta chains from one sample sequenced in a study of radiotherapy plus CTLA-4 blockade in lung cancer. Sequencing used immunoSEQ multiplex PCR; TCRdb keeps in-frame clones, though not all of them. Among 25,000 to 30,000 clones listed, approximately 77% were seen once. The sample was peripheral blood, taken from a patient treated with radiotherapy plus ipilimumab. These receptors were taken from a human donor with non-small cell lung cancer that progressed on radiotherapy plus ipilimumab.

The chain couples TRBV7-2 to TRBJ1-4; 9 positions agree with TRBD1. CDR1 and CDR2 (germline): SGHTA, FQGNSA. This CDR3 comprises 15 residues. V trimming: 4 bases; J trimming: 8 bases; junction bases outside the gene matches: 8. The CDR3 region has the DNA TGTGCCAGCAGCTATCCAATCGGACAGGGGGAAAAACTGTTTTTT. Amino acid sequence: CASSYPIGQGEKLFF.

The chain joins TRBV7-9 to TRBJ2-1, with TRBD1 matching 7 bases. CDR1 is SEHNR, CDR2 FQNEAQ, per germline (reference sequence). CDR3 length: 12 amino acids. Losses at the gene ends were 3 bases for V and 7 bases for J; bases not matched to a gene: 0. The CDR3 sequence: CASSFRGNEQFF. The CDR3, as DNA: TGTGCCAGCAGCTTCAGGGGGAATGAGCAGTTCTTC.

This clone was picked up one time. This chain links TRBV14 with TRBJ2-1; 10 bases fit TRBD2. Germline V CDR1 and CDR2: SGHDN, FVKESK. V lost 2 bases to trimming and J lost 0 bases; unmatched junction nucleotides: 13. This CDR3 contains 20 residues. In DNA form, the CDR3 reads TGTGCCAGCAGCCAATATGGGACTAGCGCATACCAGGACTCCTACAATGAGCAGTTCTTC. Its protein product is CASSQYGTSAYQDSYNEQFF.

The CDR3 DNA reads as TGTGCCAGCAGCTTAGAAGCAGCTGGCACTGAAGCTTTCTTT. Encoded protein: CASSLEAAGTEAFF. The chain couples TRBV7-9 to TRBJ1-1; D uncertain. CDR1 SEHNR and CDR2 FQNEAQ come from the germline V gene (reference sequence). The CDR3 has 14 residues. Trimming pared 1 base from V and 4 bases from J, leaving 10 bases between. The full variable domain, in which reference TRBV7-9 and TRBJ1-1 provide the parts outside the CDR3, is DTGVSQNPRHKITKRGQNVTFRCDPISEHNRLYWYRQTLGQGPEFLTYFQNEAQLEKSRLLSDRFSAERPKGSFSTLEIQRTEQGDSAMYLCASSLEAAGTEAFFGQGTRLTVV.

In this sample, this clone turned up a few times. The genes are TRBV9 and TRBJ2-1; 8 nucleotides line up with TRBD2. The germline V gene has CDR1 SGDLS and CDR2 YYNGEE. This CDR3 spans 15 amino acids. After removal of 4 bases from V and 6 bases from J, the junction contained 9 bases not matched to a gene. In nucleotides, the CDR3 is TGTGCCAGCAGCCCGGGGACTAGGGCGGCCAATGAGCAGTTCTTC. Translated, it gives CASSPGTRAANEQFF.

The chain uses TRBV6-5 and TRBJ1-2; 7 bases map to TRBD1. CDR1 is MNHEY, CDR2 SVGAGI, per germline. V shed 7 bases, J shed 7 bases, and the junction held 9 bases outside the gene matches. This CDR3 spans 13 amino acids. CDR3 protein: CASNDRAGRGYTF. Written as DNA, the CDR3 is TGTGCCAGCAATGACAGGGCTGGTCGTGGCTACACCTTC.

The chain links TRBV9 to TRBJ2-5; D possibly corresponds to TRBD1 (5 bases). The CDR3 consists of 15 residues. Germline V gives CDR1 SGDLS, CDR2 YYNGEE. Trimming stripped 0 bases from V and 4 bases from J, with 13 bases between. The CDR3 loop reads CASSVGLRDGETQYF. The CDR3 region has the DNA TGTGCCAGCAGCGTAGGACTCAGGGATGGAGAGACCCAGTACTTC.

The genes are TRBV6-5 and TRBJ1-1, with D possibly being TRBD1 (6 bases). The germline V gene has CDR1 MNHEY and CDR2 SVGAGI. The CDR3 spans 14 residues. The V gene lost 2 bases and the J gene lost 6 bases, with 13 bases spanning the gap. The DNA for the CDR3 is TGTGCCAGCAGTTACGGGGGCGCGAGTTCTGAAGCTTTCTTT. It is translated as CASSYGGASSEAFF.

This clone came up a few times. The CDR3 is CASSVDSVSGNTIYF. The CDR3 DNA reads as TGTGCCAGCAGCGTTGACAGTGTCTCTGGAAACACCATATATTTT. The chain combines TRBV9 with TRBJ1-3; tentative D call: TRBD1 (5 bases). Looked up from germline, CDR1 is SGDLS and CDR2 is YYNGEE. V dropped 2 bases and J dropped 0 bases, with 9 bases sitting between them. The CDR3 has 15 residues. The complete variable domain, with remaining parts taken from reference TRBV9 and TRBJ1-3, reads DSGVTQTPKHLITATGQRVTLRCSPRSGDLSVYWYQQSLDQGLQFLIQYYNGEERAKGNILERFSAQQFPDLHSELNLSSLELGDSALYFCASSVDSVSGNTIYFGEGSWLTVV.

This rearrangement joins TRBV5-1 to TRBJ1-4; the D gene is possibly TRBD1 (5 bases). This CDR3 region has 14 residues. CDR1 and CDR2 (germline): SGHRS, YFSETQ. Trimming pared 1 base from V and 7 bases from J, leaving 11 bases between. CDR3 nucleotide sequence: TGCGCCAGCAGCTTGAAGGGGTCGGCTGAAAAACTGTTTTTT. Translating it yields CASSLKGSAEKLFF.

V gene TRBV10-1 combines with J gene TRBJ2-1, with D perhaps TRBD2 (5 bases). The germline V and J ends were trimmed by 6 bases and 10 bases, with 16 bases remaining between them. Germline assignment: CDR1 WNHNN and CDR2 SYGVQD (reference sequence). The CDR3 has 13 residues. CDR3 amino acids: CASRDGGGQEQFF. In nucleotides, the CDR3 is TGCGCCAGCAGGGACGGAGGAGGCCAAGAGCAGTTCTTC.

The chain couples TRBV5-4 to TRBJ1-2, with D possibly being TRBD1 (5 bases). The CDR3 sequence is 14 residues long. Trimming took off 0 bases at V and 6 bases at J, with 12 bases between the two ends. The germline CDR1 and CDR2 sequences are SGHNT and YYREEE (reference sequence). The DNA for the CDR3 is TGTGCCAGCAGCTTGGAGTCGTGGGGGAATGGCTACACCTTC. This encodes CASSLESWGNGYTF.